This TCR beta chain comes out of a study of cytomegalovirus exposure and HLA in healthy donors. Points from the study as a whole: Cytomegalovirus status, reportedly, was diagnosed with high specificity and sensitivity by the classifier. Most CMV-associated TCR beta chains were later found to appear HLA-restricted. Across all donors, roughly uniform sequencing depth was an assumption of the presence/absence analyses. As a later analysis showed, several of the most significant clusters appeared to be linked to common viral pathogens.

With regard to this clone: The antigen remains undetermined.

Researchers ran the PCR with 60 Vbeta and 13 Jbeta primers. Only in-frame clones appear in the TCRdb table, and some are missing; sequencing was by immunoSEQ multiplex PCR. The sample holds more than 80,000 clones, 70% to 85% seen once. The sample taken for sequencing was PBMCs. The clonotype comes from a boy aged 5-17 years in good health and CMV-seronegative.

The CDR3 nucleotides read TGTGCCATCAGTGACCCGGGGGGGTCCCTGAGGGAGCAGTTCTTC. It translates to CAISDPGGSLREQFF. This rearrangement joins TRBV10-3 to TRBJ2-1; 8 bases fit TRBD2. Per the germline V gene, CDR1 is ENHRY and CDR2 is SYGVKD. V lost 3 bases to trimming and J lost 10 bases; unmatched junction nucleotides: 11. This CDR3 comprises 15 residues.